This T cell receptor beta chain was obtained from a study of CXCR3-negative and CXCR3-positive naive CD8 T cells. Notes on the study in general: Much lower diversity was found in memory CD8+ cells, while both naive subsets had comparably high diversity. Between one naive subset and the other, surface CD5 was comparable, and TCR strength was inferred from TRB CDR3 properties. Comparison of naive cells showed more hydrophobic TRB CDR3s in CXCR3-positive than in CXCR3-negative naive cells.

This CDR3 has 13 amino acids. CDR1 is DFQATT, CDR2 SNEGSKA, per germline (reference sequence). A remark on this clonotype: Its antigen is as yet unknown.

The study made its TRB cDNA libraries by 5' RACE, adding UMI labels. TCRdb processed the 5' RACE reads again and assigns one entry to each CDR3 protein, with no DNA. The listing contains some 130,000 distinct CDR3 sequences. The TCR sequence derives from a human donor in good health. Some clones in this sample may be carry-over from other donors' samples. The chain carries TRBV20-1 and TRBJ2-7; the D gene TCRdb calls, TRBD2, cannot be checked with no DNA. The sample was naive CXCR3+ CD8+ T cells from blood. Described subset: CD45RO-CCR7+CD27+CD95- naive CD8+ T cells expressing CXCR3 (TNR3+). The CDR3: CSAGLADSYEQYF.